This note documents a single T cell receptor (beta chain) sequence. Combining a sample-barcoded 5' primer with a J-beta primer mix, a second PCR ran for roughly 7 to 11 cycles. TCRdb ran MiXCR on the 5' RACE reads and lists one entry per CDR3 protein. The table has approximately 820,000 distinct CDR3 sequences, 40% to 50% seen once. The data were obtained in a study of blood T cells in healthy people across ages. The CDR3 totals 13 residues. CDR1 and CDR2 (germline): SGHNT, YENEEA. V shed 6 bases and J shed 8 bases, with 16 bases lying between them. Input material: blood. This TCR came from a man aged 55 to 70 in good health. The rearrangement joins TRBV11-3 to TRBJ1-2, with D possibly TRBD1 on 6 matching bases. The CDR3 DNA follows: TGTGCCAGCAGTCAACAGGGATTGAAGGGCTACACCTTC. Translation gives CASSQQGLKGYTF. The whole variable domain, remainder taken from reference TRBV11-3 and TRBJ1-2, is EAGVVQSPRYKIIEKKQPVAFWCNPISGHNTLYWYLQNLGQGPELLIRYENEEAVDDSQLPKDRFSAERLKGVDSTLKIQPAELGDSAVYLCASSQQGLKGYTFGSGTRLTVV.